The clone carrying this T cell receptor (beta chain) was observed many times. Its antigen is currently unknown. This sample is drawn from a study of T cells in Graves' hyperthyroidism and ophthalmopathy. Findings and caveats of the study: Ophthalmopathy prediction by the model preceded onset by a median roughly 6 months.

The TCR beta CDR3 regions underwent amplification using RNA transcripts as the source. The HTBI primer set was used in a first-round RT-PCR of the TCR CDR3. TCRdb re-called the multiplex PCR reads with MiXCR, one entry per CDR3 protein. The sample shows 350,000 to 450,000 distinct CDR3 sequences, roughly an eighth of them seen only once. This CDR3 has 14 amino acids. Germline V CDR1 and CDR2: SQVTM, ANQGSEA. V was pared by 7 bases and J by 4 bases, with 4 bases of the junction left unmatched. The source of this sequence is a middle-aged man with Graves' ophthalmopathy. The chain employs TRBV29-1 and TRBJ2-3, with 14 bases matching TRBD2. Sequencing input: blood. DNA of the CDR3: TGCAGCGCCCGGACTAGCGGGAGGTCAGATACGCAGTATTTT. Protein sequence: CSARTSGRSDTQYF.